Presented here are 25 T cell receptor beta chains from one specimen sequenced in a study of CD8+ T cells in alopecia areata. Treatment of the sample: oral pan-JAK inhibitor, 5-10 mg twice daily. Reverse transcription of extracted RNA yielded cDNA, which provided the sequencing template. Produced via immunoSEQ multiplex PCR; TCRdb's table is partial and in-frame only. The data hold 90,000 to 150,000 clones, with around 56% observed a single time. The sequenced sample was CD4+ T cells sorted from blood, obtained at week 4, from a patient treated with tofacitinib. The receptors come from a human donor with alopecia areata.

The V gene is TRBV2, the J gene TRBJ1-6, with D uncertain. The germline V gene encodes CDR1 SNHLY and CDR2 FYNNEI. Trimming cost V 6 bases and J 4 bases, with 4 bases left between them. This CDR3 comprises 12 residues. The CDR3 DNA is TGTGCCAGCAGGGCTTATAATTCACCCCTCCACTTT. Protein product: CASRAYNSPLHF. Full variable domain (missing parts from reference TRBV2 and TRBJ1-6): EPEVTQTPSHQVTQMGQEVILRCVPISNHLYFYWYRQILGQKVEFLVSFYNNEISEKSEIFDDQFSVERPDGSNFTLKIRSTKLEDSAMYFCASRAYNSPLHFGNGTRLTVT.

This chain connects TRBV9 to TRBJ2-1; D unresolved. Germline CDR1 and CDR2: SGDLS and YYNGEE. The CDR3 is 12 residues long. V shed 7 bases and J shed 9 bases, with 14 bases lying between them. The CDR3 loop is CASDAVGGEQFF. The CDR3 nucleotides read TGTGCCAGCGATGCCGTAGGCGGTGAGCAGTTCTTC.

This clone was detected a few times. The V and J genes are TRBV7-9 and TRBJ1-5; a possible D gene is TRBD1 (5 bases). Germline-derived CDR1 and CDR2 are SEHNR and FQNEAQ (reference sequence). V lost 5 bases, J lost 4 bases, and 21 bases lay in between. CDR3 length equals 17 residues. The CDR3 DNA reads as TGTGCCAGCAGCCTACTGCCCTTGGAGGGGACGAATCAGCCCCAGCATTTT. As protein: CASSLLPLEGTNQPQHF.

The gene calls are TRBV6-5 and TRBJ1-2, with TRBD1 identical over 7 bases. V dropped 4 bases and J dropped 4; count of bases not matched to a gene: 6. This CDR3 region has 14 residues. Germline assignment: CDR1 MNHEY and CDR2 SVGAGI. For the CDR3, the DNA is TGTGCCAGCAGTTCCCCCGGGACAGCCTATGGCTACACCTTC. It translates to CASSSPGTAYGYTF.

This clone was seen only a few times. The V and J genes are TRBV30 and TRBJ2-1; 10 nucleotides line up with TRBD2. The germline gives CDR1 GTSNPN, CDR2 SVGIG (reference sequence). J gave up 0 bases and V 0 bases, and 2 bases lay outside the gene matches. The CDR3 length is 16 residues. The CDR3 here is CAWSVLAGSSYNEQFF. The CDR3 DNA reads TGTGCCTGGAGTGTACTAGCGGGGAGCTCCTACAATGAGCAGTTCTTC.

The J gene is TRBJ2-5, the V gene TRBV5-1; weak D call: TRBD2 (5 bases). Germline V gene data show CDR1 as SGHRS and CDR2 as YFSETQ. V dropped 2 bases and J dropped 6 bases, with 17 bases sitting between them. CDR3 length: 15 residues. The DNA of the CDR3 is TGCGCCAGCAGCTTCAACGGGAACTCCAAGCAGACCCAGTACTTC. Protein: CASSFNGNSKQTQYF. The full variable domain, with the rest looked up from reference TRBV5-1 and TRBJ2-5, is KAGVTQTPRYLIKTRGQQVTLSCSPISGHRSVSWYQQTPGQGLQFLFEYFSETQRNKGNFPGRFSGRQFSNSRSEMNVSTLELGDSALYLCASSFNGNSKQTQYFGPGTRLLVL.

In DNA, the CDR3 is TGTGCCAGCAGTGGGACAGCGAACACCGGGGAGCTGTTTTTT. Translating gives CASSGTANTGELFF. The V call is TRBV2, the J call TRBJ2-2; D may be TRBD1 (6 bases). V was pared by 4 bases and J by 0 bases, with 6 bases between. The CDR3 spans 14 residues. Per germline, CDR1 SNHLY and CDR2 FYNNEI. Drawing the rest from reference TRBV2 and TRBJ2-2, the complete variable domain is EPEVTQTPSHQVTQMGQEVILRCVPISNHLYFYWYRQILGQKVEFLVSFYNNEISEKSEIFDDQFSVERPDGSNFTLKIRSTKLEDSAMYFCASSGTANTGELFFGEGSRLTVL.

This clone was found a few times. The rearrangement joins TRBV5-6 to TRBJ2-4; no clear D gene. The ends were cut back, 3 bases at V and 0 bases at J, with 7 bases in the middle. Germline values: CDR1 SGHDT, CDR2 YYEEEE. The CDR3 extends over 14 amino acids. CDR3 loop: CASSSTVAKNIQYF. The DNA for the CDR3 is TGTGCCAGCAGCTCTACCGTAGCCAAAAACATTCAGTACTTC. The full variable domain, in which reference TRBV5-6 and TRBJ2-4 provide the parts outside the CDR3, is DAGVTQSPTHLIKTRGQQVTLRCSPKSGHDTVSWYQQALGQGPQFIFQYYEEEERQRGNFPDRFSGHQFPNYSSELNVNALLLGDSALYLCASSSTVAKNIQYFGAGTRLSVL.

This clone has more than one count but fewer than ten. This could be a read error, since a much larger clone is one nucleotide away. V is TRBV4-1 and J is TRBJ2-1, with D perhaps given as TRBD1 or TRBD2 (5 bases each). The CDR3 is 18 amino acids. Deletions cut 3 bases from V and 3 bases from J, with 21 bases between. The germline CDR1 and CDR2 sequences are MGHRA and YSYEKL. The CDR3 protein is CASSQDLDSRGFYNEQFF. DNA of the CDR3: TGCGCCAGCAGCCAGGACCTAGACAGTCGGGGCTTCTACAATGAGCAGTTCTTC.

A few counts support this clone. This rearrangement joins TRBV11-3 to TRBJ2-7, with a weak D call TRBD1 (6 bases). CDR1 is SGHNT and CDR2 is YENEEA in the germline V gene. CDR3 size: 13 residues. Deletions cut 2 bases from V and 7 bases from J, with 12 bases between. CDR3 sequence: CASSLREQGEQYF. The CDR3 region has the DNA TGTGCCAGCAGCTTAAGGGAACAGGGAGAGCAGTACTTC.

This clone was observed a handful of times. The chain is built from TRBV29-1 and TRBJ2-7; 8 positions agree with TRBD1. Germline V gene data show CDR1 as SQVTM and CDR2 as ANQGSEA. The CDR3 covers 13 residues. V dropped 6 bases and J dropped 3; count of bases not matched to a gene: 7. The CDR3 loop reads CSVFDRGGYEQYF. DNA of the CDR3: TGCAGCGTCTTTGACAGGGGCGGCTACGAGCAGTACTTC.

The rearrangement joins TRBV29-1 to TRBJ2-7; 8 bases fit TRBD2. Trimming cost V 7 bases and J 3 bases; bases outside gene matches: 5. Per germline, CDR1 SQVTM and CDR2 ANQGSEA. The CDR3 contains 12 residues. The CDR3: CSAGLAGYEQYF. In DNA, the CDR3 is TGCAGCGCCGGACTAGCAGGCTACGAGCAGTACTTC.

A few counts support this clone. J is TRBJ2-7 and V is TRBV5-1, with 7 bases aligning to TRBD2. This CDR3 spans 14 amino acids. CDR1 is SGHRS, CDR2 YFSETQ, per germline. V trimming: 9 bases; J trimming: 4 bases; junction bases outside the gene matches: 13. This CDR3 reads CATRPTSGNYEQYF. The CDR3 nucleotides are TGCGCCACCAGACCAACCAGCGGGAATTACGAGCAGTACTTC. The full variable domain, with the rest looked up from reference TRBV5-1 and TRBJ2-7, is KAGVTQTPRYLIKTRGQQVTLSCSPISGHRSVSWYQQTPGQGLQFLFEYFSETQRNKGNFPGRFSGRQFSNSRSEMNVSTLELGDSALYLCATRPTSGNYEQYFGPGTRLTVT.

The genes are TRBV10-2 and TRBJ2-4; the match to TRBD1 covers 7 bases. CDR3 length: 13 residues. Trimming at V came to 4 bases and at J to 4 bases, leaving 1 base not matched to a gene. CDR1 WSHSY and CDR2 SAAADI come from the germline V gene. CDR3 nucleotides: TGCGCCAGCAGTGGGGGACAGAAAAACATTCAGTACTTC. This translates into CASSGGQKNIQYF.

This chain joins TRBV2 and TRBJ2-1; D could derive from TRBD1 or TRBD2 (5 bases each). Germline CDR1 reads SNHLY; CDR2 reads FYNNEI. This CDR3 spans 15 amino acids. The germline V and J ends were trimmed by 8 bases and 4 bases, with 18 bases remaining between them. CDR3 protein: CASSRDRPDYNEQFF. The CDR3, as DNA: TGTGCCAGCTCTCGGGACCGGCCGGATTACAATGAGCAGTTCTTC.

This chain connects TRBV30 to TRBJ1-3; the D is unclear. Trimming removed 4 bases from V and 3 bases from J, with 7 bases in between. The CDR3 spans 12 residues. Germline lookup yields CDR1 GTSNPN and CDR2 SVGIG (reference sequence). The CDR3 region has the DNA TGTGCCTGGACGCCATATGGAAACACCATATATTTT. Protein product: CAWTPYGNTIYF.

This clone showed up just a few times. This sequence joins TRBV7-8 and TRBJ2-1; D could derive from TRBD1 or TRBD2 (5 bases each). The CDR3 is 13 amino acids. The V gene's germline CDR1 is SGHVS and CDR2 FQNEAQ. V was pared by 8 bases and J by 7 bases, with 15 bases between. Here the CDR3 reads CASGNGAGNEQFF. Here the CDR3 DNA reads TGTGCCAGCGGTAACGGGGCCGGGAATGAGCAGTTCTTC.

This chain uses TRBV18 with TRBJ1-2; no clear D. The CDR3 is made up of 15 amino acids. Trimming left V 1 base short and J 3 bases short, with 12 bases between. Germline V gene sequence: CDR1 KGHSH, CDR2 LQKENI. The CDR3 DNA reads TGTGCCAGCTCACCACGGACCCCTGGGGACTATGGCTACACCTTC. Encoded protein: CASSPRTPGDYGYTF.

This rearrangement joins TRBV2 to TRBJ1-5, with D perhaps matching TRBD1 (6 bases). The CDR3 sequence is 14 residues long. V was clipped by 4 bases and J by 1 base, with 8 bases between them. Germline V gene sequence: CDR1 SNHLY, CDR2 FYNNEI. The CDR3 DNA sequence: TGTGCCAGCAGTGTCAGGGGAAGCAATCAGCCCCAGCATTTT. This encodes CASSVRGSNQPQHF.

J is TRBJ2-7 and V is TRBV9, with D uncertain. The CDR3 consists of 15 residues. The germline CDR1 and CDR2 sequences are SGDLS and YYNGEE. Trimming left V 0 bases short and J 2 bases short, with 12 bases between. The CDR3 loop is CASSVVGERTYEQYF. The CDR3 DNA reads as TGTGCCAGCAGCGTAGTAGGCGAGCGCACCTACGAGCAGTACTTC.

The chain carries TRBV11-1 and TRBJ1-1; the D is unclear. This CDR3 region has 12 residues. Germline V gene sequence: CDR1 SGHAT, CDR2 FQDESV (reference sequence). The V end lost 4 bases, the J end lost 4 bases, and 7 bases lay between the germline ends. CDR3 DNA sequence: TGTGCCAGCAGCTGGTGGAGCACTGAAGCTTTCTTT. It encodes CASSWWSTEAFF.

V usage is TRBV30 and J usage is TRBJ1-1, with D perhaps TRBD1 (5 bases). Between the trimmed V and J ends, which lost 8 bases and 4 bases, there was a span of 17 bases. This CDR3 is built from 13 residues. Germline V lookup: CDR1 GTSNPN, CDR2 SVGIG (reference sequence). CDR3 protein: CAESRQGGTEAFF. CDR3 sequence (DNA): TGTGCCGAGAGCCGGCAGGGTGGCACTGAAGCTTTCTTT.

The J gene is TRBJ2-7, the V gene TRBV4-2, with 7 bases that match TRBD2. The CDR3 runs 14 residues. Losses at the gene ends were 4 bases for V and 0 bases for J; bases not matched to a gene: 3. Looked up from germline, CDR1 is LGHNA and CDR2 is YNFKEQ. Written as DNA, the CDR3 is TGTGCCAGCAGCCCCCGGGACTACTCCTACGAGCAGTACTTC. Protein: CASSPRDYSYEQYF.

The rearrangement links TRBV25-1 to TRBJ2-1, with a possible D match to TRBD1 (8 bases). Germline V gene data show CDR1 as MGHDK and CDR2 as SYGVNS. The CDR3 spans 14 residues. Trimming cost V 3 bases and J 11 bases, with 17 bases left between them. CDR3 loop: CASSDHTGGGQQFF. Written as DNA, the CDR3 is TGTGCCAGCAGTGACCATACAGGGGGGGGTCAGCAGTTCTTC.

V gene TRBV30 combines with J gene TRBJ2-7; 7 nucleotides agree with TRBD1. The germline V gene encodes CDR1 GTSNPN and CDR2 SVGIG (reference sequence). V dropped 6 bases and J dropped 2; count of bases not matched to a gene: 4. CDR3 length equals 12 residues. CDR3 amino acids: CACDDRAYEQYF. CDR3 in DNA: TGTGCCTGTGACGACAGGGCCTACGAGCAGTACTTC.